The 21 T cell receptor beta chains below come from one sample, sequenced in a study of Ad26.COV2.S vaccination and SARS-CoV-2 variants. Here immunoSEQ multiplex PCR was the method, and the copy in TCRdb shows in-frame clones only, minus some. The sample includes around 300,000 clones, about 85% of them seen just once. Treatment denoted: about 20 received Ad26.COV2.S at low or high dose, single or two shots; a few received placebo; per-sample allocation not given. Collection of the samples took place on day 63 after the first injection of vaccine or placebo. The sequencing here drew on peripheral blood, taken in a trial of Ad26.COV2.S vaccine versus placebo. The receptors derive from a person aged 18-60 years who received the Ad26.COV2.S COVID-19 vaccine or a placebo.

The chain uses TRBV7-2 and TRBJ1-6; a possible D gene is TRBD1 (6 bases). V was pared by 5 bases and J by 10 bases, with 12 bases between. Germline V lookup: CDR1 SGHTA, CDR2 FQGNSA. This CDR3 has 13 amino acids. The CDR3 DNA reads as TGTGCCAGCAGCCCCGACAGGCAGTCACCCCTCCACTTT. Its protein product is CASSPDRQSPLHF. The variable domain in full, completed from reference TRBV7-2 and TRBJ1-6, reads GAGVSQSPSNKVTEKGKDVELRCDPISGHTALYWYRQSLGQGLEFLIYFQGNSAPDKSGLPSDRFSAERTGGSVSTLTIQRTQQEDSAVYLCASSPDRQSPLHFGNGTRLTVT.

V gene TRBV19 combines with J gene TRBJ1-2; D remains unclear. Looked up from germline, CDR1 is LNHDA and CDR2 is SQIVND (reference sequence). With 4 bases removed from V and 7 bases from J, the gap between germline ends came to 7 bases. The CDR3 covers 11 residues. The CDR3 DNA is TGTGCCAGTAGTAAGGTCGGTGGCTACACCTTC. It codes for CASSKVGGYTF.

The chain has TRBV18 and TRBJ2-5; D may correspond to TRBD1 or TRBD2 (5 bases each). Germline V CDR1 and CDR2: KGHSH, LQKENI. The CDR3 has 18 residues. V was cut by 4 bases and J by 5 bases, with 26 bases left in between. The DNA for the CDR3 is TGTGCCAGCTCACTACAACCGATTTCCCTCCGGGGCGGGGAGACCCAGTACTTC. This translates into CASSLQPISLRGGETQYF.

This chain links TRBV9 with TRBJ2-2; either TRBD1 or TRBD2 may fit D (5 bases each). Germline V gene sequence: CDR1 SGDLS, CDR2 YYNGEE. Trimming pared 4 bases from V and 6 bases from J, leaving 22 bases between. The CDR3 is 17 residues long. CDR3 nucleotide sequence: TGTGCCAGCAGCCCTAGGTTGTACGAGGGGTACGCCGGGGAGCTGTTTTTT. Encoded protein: CASSPRLYEGYAGELFF.

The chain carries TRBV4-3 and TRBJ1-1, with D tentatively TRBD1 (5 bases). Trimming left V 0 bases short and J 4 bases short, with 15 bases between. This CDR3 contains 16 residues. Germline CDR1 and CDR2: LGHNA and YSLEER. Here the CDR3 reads CASSQDQGSTGTEAFF. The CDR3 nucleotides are TGCGCCAGCAGCCAAGACCAGGGCTCTACGGGCACTGAAGCTTTCTTT.

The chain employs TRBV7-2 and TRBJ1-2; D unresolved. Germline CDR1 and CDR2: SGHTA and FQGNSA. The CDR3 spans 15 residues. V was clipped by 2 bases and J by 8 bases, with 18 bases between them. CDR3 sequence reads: CASSLSSVQSGGYTF. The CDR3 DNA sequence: TGTGCCAGCAGCTTAAGTTCTGTGCAATCGGGCGGCTACACCTTC. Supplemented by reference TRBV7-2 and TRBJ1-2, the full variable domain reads GAGVSQSPSNKVTEKGKDVELRCDPISGHTALYWYRQSLGQGLEFLIYFQGNSAPDKSGLPSDRFSAERTGGSVSTLTIQRTQQEDSAVYLCASSLSSVQSGGYTFGSGTRLTVV.

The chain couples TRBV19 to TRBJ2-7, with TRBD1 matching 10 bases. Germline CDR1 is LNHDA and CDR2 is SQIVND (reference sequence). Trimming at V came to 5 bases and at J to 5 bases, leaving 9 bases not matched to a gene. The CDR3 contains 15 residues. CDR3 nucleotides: TGTGCCAGTAGTCCCAGGGACAGGGGCAAAAACGAGCAGTACTTC. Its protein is CASSPRDRGKNEQYF. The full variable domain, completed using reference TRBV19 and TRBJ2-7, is DGGITQSPKYLFRKEGQNVTLSCEQNLNHDAMYWYRQDPGQGLRLIYYSQIVNDFQKGDIAEGYSVSREKKESFPLTVTSAQKNPTAFYLCASSPRDRGKNEQYFGPGTRLTVT.

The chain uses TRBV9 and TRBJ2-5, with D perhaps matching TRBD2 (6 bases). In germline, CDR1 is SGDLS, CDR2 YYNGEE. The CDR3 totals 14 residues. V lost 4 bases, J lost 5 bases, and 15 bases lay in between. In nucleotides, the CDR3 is TGTGCCAGCAGCCCCTCTGGGGGGTTGGAGACCCAGTACTTC. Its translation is CASSPSGGLETQYF.

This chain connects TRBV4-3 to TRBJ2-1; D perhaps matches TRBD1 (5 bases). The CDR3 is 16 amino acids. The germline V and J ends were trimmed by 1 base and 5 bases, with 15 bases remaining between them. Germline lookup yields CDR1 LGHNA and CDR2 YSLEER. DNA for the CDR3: TGCGCCAGCAGCCAAGTGTACCCGAGACAGAACAATGAGCAGTTCTTC. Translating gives CASSQVYPRQNNEQFF.

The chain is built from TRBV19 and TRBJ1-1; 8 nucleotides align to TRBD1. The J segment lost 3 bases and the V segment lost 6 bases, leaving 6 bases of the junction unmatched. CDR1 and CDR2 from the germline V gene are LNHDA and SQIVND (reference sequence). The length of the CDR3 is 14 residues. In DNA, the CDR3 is TGTGCCAGTAGAACCAGGGGGCGGGACACTGAAGCTTTCTTT. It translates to CASRTRGRDTEAFF.

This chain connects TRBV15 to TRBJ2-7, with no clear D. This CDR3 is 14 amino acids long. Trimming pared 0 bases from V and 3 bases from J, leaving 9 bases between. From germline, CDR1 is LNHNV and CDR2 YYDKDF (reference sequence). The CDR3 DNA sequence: TGTGCCACCAGCAGAGATCTAGGAGTCTACGAGCAGTACTTC. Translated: CATSRDLGVYEQYF.

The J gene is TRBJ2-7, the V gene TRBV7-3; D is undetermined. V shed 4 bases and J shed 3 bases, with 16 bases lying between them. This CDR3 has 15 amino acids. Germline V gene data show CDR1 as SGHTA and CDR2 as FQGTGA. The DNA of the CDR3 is TGTGCCAGCAGCTCCGTAAGACTCGATCGCTACGAGCAGTACTTC. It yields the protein CASSSVRLDRYEQYF.

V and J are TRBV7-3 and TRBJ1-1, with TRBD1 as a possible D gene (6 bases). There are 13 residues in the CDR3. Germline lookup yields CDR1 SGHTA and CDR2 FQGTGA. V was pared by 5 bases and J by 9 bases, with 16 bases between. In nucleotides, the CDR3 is TGTGCCAGCAGCACCCGACAGGAATCGCAAGCTTTCTTT. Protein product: CASSTRQESQAFF.

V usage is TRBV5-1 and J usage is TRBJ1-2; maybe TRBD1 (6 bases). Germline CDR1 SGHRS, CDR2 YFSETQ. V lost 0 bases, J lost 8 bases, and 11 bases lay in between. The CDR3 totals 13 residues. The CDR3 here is CASSLVQGSGYTF. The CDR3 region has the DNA TGCGCCAGCAGCTTGGTACAGGGAAGCGGCTACACCTTC.

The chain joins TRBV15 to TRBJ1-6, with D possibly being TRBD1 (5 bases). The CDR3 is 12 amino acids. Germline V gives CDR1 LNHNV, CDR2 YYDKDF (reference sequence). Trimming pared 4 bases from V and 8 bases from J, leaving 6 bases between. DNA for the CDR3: TGTGCCACCAGCACCAGGGATTCACCCCTCCACTTT. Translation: CATSTRDSPLHF.

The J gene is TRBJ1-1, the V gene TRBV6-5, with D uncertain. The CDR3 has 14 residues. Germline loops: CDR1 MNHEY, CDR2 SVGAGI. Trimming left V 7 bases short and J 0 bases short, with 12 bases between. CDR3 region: CASIREPLNTEAFF. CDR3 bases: TGTGCCAGCATAAGAGAACCTTTGAACACTGAAGCTTTCTTT.

In DNA, the CDR3 is TGCGCCAGCGGGCCAGCCCAAGAGACCCAGTACTTC. Residues: CASGPAQETQYF. The V call is TRBV5-1, the J call TRBJ2-5, with D unclear. This CDR3 has 12 amino acids. In germline, CDR1 is SGHRS, CDR2 YFSETQ. V was cut by 7 bases and J by 1 base, with 8 bases left in between.

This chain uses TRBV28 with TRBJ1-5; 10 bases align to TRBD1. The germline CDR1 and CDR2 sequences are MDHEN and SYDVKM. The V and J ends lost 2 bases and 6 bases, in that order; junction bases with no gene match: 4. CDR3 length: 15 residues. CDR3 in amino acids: CASSLPDRGRQPQHF. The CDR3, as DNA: TGTGCCAGCAGTTTACCCGACAGGGGGCGTCAGCCCCAGCATTTT.

The CDR3 sequence: CASSLGTGTEQFF. In DNA form, the CDR3 reads TGTGCCAGCAGCTTGGGGACAGGCACTGAGCAGTTCTTC. This chain links TRBV7-9 with TRBJ2-1; TRBD1 matches at 8 bases. Trimming at V came to 3 bases and at J to 9 bases, leaving 4 bases not matched to a gene. CDR3 length: 13 amino acids. The germline V gene encodes CDR1 SEHNR and CDR2 FQNEAQ (reference sequence). The full variable domain, rest sourced from reference TRBV7-9 and TRBJ2-1, is DTGVSQNPRHKITKRGQNVTFRCDPISEHNRLYWYRQTLGQGPEFLTYFQNEAQLEKSRLLSDRFSAERPKGSFSTLEIQRTEQGDSAMYLCASSLGTGTEQFFGPGTRLTVL.

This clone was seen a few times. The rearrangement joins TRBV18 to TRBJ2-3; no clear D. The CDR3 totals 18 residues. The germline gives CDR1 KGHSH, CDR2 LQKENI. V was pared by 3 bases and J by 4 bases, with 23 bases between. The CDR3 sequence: CASSPERGWAERADTQYF. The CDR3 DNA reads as TGTGCCAGCTCACCTGAGCGAGGATGGGCAGAACGGGCAGATACGCAGTATTTT. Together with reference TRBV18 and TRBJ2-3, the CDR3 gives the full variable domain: NAGVMQNPRHLVRRRGQEARLRCSPMKGHSHVYWYRQLPEEGLKFMVYLQKENIIDESGMPKERFSAEFPKEGPSILRIQQVVRGDSAAYFCASSPERGWAERADTQYFGPGTRLTVL.

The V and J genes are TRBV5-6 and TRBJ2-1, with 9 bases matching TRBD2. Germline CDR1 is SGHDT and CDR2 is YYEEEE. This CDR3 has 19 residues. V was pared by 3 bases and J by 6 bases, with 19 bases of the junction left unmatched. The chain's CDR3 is CASSSLNLAGGTFGNEQFF. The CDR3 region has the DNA TGTGCCAGCAGCTCCCTTAACTTGGCGGGAGGGACATTCGGCAATGAGCAGTTCTTC.